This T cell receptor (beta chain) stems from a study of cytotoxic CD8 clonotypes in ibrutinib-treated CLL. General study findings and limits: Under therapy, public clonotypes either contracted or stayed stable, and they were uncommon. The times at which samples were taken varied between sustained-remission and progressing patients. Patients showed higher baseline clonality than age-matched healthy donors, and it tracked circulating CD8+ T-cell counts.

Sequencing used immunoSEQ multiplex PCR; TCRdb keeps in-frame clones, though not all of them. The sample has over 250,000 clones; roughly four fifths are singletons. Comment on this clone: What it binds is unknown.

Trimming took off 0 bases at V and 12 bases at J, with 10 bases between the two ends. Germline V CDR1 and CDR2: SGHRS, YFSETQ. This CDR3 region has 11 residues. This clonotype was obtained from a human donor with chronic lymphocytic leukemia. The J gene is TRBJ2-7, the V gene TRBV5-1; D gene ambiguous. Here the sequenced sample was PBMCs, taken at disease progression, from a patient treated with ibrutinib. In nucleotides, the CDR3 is TGCGCCAGCAGCTTGGCCGTATGTTGGTACTTC. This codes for CASSLAVCWYF.